What follows are 9 T cell receptor beta chains derived from one specimen sequenced in a study of monozygotic twins with inflammatory bowel disease (dated by TCRdb to between 2017 and 2020). Library generation was performed with 5' RACE. Sequencing was carried out with an Illumina HiSeq 2500. TCRdb reanalyzed the reads, keeping one entry per CDR3 protein sequence and omitting DNA. For this sample, the table gives 210,000 or so distinct CDR3 sequences. The ten largest clones capture less than 9% of the sample. The sample consisted of blood. These receptors were obtained from a human donor with ulcerative colitis or Crohn's disease, or a healthy co-twin of an affected twin (not recorded which).

The gene calls are TRBV5-1 and TRBJ1-1. Germline lookup yields CDR1 SGHRS and CDR2 YFSETQ. This CDR3 spans 14 amino acids. CDR3: CASSLLTVNTEAFF.

The chain combines TRBV2 with TRBJ2-7; the TCRdb call, TRBD1, lacks DNA for checking. The CDR3 is made up of 12 amino acids. Germline CDR1 is SNHLY and CDR2 is FYNNEI. The CDR3 is CASREQGYEQYF.

The J gene is TRBJ1-4, the V gene TRBV5-1; the TCRdb call, TRBD1, lacks DNA for checking. In germline, CDR1 is SGHRS, CDR2 YFSETQ. The CDR3 is made up of 15 amino acids. CDR3 protein: CASSSTGDGNEKLFF.

J is TRBJ1-1 and V is TRBV19; there is no DNA to check the TCRdb D call of TRBD1. Germline lookup yields CDR1 LNHDA and CDR2 SQIVND (reference sequence). This CDR3 has 13 amino acids. The CDR3 loop reads CASSTVPSAEAFF.

The J gene is TRBJ2-2, the V gene TRBV20-1; TCRdb reports TRBD1, a call that lacks DNA to check it against. CDR3 length: 14 residues. Germline values: CDR1 DFQATT, CDR2 SNEGSKA (reference sequence). CDR3 in amino acids: CSAPDRGRTGELFF.

This sequence joins TRBV7-8 and TRBJ1-4. The CDR3 length is 13 residues. The germline CDR1 and CDR2 sequences are SGHVS and FQNEAQ. This CDR3 reads CASSPTFNEKLFF.

The gene calls are TRBV11-3 and TRBJ2-1; TCRdb indicates TRBD2, and absent DNA this call remains unverified. The CDR3 loop spans 16 amino acids. Germline V gene data show CDR1 as SGHNT and CDR2 as YENEEA. CDR3 sequence reads: CASSSRTSGRSNEQFF.

V is TRBV7-9 and J is TRBJ2-1; lacking DNA, the TRBD1 call made by TCRdb goes unchecked. Germline V gives CDR1 SEHNR, CDR2 FQNEAQ (reference sequence). The CDR3 has 12 residues. The CDR3 is CASTNRGNEQFF.

The chain links TRBV4-1 to TRBJ2-4; without DNA, the TCRdb call of TRBD1 cannot be checked. Germline lookup yields CDR1 MGHRA and CDR2 YSYEKL. This CDR3 has 16 residues. CDR3 sequence reads: CASSWVMGEGKNIQYF.